Below are 5 T cell receptor beta chains sequenced from a single sample in a study of vaccination and CD4 T cells after COVID-19. Treatment noted: approximately 9-day PBMC culture with coronavirus spike peptide pools or control peptides (ViraFEST assay). CD4+ T cells that had been cultured provided DNA sequenced with the Oncomine TCR Beta short-read assay. TCRdb processed the PCR reads anew with MiXCR; each CDR3 protein has one entry. Of more than 13,000 distinct CDR3 sequences listed, about 53% were seen once; the top ten hold 3.5% to 5%. Their antigens remain unidentified. The sample here was CD4+ T cells from blood, cultured in vitro, taken before SARS-CoV-2 vaccination. The receptors derive from a human donor who had recovered from COVID-19.

The V gene is TRBV20-1, the J gene TRBJ1-1, with a possible D match to TRBD1 (5 bases). Germline values: CDR1 DFQATT, CDR2 SNEGSKA (reference sequence). V gave up 0 bases and J gave up 5 bases, with 16 bases separating them. CDR3 size: 15 residues. The CDR3 nucleotides are TGCAGTGCTAGAGATCGCCGGACGGGGGGGACTGAAGCTTTCTTT. This translates into CSARDRRTGGTEAFF.

The chain links TRBV7-2 to TRBJ1-1, with 8 bases identical to TRBD1. With V trimmed by 2 bases and J by 4 bases, 9 bases remained unmatched. This CDR3 has 16 residues. The V gene's germline CDR1 is SGHTA and CDR2 FQGNSA. The CDR3 region is CASSLSAGGWGTEAFF. The DNA for the CDR3 is TGTGCCAGCAGCTTAAGTGCAGGGGGCTGGGGCACTGAAGCTTTCTTT.

This clonotype was detected a few times. The rearrangement links TRBV27 to TRBJ2-5; a possible D gene is TRBD1 (5 bases). CDR3 length: 14 residues. Per germline, CDR1 MNHEY and CDR2 SMNVEV (reference sequence). The germline V and J ends were trimmed by 7 bases and 5 bases, with 17 bases remaining between them. DNA for the CDR3: TGTGCCAGCAAACGTCAGGGCTTGGTGGAGACCCAGTACTTC. Amino acids: CASKRQGLVETQYF.

This clonotype is a singleton in its sample. The genes are TRBV7-2 and TRBJ1-5, with D maybe TRBD1 (6 bases). This CDR3 has 15 residues. CDR1 SGHTA and CDR2 FQGNSA come from the germline V gene. Trimming shortened V by 1 base and J by 7 bases, and 14 bases separated the two germline ends. The DNA of the CDR3 is TGTGCCAGCAGCTTAGAAGGCGACAGGCTCCAGCCCCAGCATTTT. Its protein product is CASSLEGDRLQPQHF. Together with reference TRBV7-2 and TRBJ1-5, the CDR3 gives the full variable domain: GAGVSQSPSNKVTEKGKDVELRCDPISGHTALYWYRQSLGQGLEFLIYFQGNSAPDKSGLPSDRFSAERTGGSVSTLTIQRTQQEDSAVYLCASSLEGDRLQPQHFGDGTRLSIL.

The chain uses TRBV5-1 and TRBJ2-5; D is possibly TRBD2 (6 bases). V dropped 5 bases and J dropped 5 bases, with 10 bases sitting between them. Looked up from germline, CDR1 is SGHRS and CDR2 is YFSETQ. The CDR3 is made up of 12 amino acids. CDR3 in DNA: TGCGCCAGCAGTATCGCGGGGGAGACCCAGTACTTC. It codes for CASSIAGETQYF.